This is a list of T cell receptor beta chains from one sample in a study of control samples from healthy donors and cancer patients. Sequenced by immunoSEQ multiplex PCR; TCRdb stores in-frame clones only, minus some. The repertoire consists of around 180,000 clones, with 80% to 90% occurring once and the leading ten covering approximately 4.9%. The sample comprised blood. These receptors were collected from a woman aged 25 to 39 in good health. CDR3s include the opening cysteine and the closing phenylalanine or tryptophan. Each record gives: J gene, D gene, V gene, clone size, CDR3 DNA, CDR3 protein. D genes are given only for firm matches. Only some rows state a clone size, as once, few, many or a class for expanded clones.

J gene: TRBJ2-5
D gene: .
V gene: TRBV27
clone size: .
CDR3 DNA: TGTGCCAGCAGTCCCTGGGACAAGTTAGGGGAGACCCAGTACTTC
CDR3 protein: CASSPWDKLGETQYF

J gene: TRBJ2-4
D gene: TRBD2
V gene: TRBV7-2
clone size: .
CDR3 DNA: TGTGCCAGCAGCTTACGAGTAGCGGGGGCACTAGCCAAAAACATTCAGTACTTC
CDR3 protein: CASSLRVAGALAKNIQYF

J gene: TRBJ1-5
D gene: .
V gene: TRBV11-2
clone size: .
CDR3 DNA: TGTGCCAGCAGCTTAGAAGACGGTAGCAATCAGCCCCAGCATTTT
CDR3 protein: CASSLEDGSNQPQHF

J gene: TRBJ2-7
D gene: .
V gene: TRBV27
clone size: once
CDR3 DNA: TGTGCCAGCAGTTCCATGGGGACACAGTACGAGCAGTACTTC
CDR3 protein: CASSSMGTQYEQYF

J gene: TRBJ2-2
D gene: TRBD2
V gene: TRBV4-2
clone size: .
CDR3 DNA: TGTGCCAGCAGCCATATAGGACTAGCGGGAGTCGGACTGAACACCGGGGAGCTGTTTTTT
CDR3 protein: CASSHIGLAGVGLNTGELFF

J gene: TRBJ1-5
D gene: .
V gene: TRBV7-2
clone size: .
CDR3 DNA: TGTGCCAGCAGCTTATGGGGGGCGCGTGATCAGCCCCAGCATTTT
CDR3 protein: CASSLWGARDQPQHF

J gene: TRBJ2-5
D gene: TRBD2
V gene: TRBV28
clone size: .
CDR3 DNA: TGTGCCAGCAGGGGCGGGGGGCGAGAGACCCAGTACTTC
CDR3 protein: CASRGGGRETQYF

J gene: TRBJ2-3
D gene: TRBD1
V gene: TRBV3-1/TRBV3-2
clone size: .
CDR3 DNA: TGTGCCAGCAGCCAAGCCCTGACAGGGCTGCCAGATACGCAGTATTTT
CDR3 protein: CASSQALTGLPDTQYF

J gene: TRBJ2-3
D gene: TRBD1
V gene: TRBV29-1
clone size: .
CDR3 DNA: TGCAGCGTTGCAGAGGGGGCGGATACGCAGTATTTT
CDR3 protein: CSVAEGADTQYF

J gene: TRBJ2-1
D gene: .
V gene: TRBV4-1
clone size: few
CDR3 DNA: TGCGCCAGCAGGCGGGGGCCATATGATGAGCAGTTCTTC
CDR3 protein: CASRRGPYDEQFF

J gene: TRBJ2-7
D gene: .
V gene: TRBV5-1
clone size: .
CDR3 DNA: TGCGCCAGCAGCTTGGGCTACGAGCAGTACTTC
CDR3 protein: CASSLGYEQYF

J gene: TRBJ1-1
D gene: .
V gene: TRBV3-1/TRBV3-2
clone size: .
CDR3 DNA: TGTGCCAGCAGCCAAGGGGGCGGGGGGAACACTGAAGCTTTCTTT
CDR3 protein: CASSQGGGGNTEAFF

J gene: TRBJ1-3
D gene: .
V gene: TRBV5-1
clone size: .
CDR3 DNA: TGCGCCAGCAGCTTGGAAAGTCCGAGCTCTGGAAACACCATATATTTT
CDR3 protein: CASSLESPSSGNTIYF

J gene: TRBJ2-1
D gene: TRBD2
V gene: TRBV6-1
clone size: once
CDR3 DNA: TGTGCCAGCAGTGAAAGACTAGCGGGGGGTCTTAATGAGCAGTTCTTC
CDR3 protein: CASSERLAGGLNEQFF

J gene: TRBJ1-1
D gene: .
V gene: TRBV5-5
clone size: .
CDR3 DNA: TGTGCCAGCAGTTCCCGGGACGCTCCTTCTGAAGCTTTCTTT
CDR3 protein: CASSSRDAPSEAFF

J gene: TRBJ2-2
D gene: .
V gene: TRBV7-9
clone size: .
CDR3 DNA: TGTGCCAGCAGCTTAGTTGACGGGGAGCTGTTTTTT
CDR3 protein: CASSLVDGELFF

J gene: TRBJ1-4
D gene: .
V gene: TRBV5-5
clone size: .
CDR3 DNA: TGTGCCAGCAGCTTTAACGGGGTTAATGAAAAACTGTTTTTT
CDR3 protein: CASSFNGVNEKLFF

J gene: TRBJ1-2
D gene: .
V gene: TRBV6-5
clone size: .
CDR3 DNA: TGTGCCAGTTCACAGGGCAACTATGGCTACACCTTC
CDR3 protein: CASSQGNYGYTF

J gene: TRBJ1-5
D gene: TRBD1
V gene: TRBV5-5
clone size: .
CDR3 DNA: TGTGCCAGCAGCTCGCTTGGGACAGGGGGATATCAGCCCCAGCATTTT
CDR3 protein: CASSSLGTGGYQPQHF

J gene: TRBJ2-4
D gene: .
V gene: TRBV21-1
clone size: .
CDR3 DNA: TGTGCCAGCAGCAACCATAGAGGGGTCGGGTTAAACATTCAGTACTTC
CDR3 protein: CASSNHRGVGLNIQYF

J gene: TRBJ2-2
D gene: .
V gene: TRBV4-2
clone size: .
CDR3 DNA: TGTGCCAGCAGCAGGGTAGGAAACGGGGAGCTGTTTTTT
CDR3 protein: CASSRVGNGELFF

J gene: TRBJ2-5
D gene: .
V gene: TRBV25-1
clone size: .
CDR3 DNA: TGTGCCAGCAGTCGGCCGGGGGCGGTCTTAGAGACCCAGTACTTC
CDR3 protein: CASSRPGAVLETQYF

J gene: TRBJ1-5
D gene: .
V gene: TRBV19
clone size: .
CDR3 DNA: TGTGCCAGTAGTTCACAGTCGAGATATAGCAATCAGCCCCAGCATTTT
CDR3 protein: CASSSQSRYSNQPQHF

J gene: TRBJ2-1
D gene: TRBD2
V gene: TRBV6-6
clone size: .
CDR3 DNA: TGTGCCAGCAGTTACGGGACTAGCGGGAGATTTGAGCAGTTCTTC
CDR3 protein: CASSYGTSGRFEQFF